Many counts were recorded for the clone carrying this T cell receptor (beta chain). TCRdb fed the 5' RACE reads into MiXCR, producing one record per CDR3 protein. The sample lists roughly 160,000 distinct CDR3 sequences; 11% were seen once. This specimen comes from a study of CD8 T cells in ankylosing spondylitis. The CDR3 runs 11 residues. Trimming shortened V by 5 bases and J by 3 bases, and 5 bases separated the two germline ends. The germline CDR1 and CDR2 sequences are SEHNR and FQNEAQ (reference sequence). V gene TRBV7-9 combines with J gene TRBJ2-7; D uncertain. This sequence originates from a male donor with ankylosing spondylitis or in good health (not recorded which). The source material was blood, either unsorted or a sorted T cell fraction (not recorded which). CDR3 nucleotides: TGTGCCAGCAGCCTCCACTACGAGCAGTACTTC. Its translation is CASSLHYEQYF.